One sample yielded the 2 T cell receptor beta chains listed below, sequenced in a study of OX40 agonist ivuxolimab in advanced cancers. Library method: the immunoSEQ multiplex PCR assay. TCRdb holds this immuneACCESS table with in-frame rearrangements only. Some clones are missing; in checked studies, unresolved V genes explain under half, and the rest has no known cause. The sample table shows about 22,000 clones, and 70% to 90% are seen once. The top ten hold 25% to 40% of the sample. The sample in question was CD4+ or CD8+ T cells sorted from blood, obtained in a trial of the OX40 agonist ivuxolimab. The receptors derive from an adult with an advanced solid tumor such as melanoma, head and neck, liver or kidney cancer.

V usage is TRBV7-6 and J usage is TRBJ2-7; unclear D gene. The V end lost 4 bases, the J end lost 0 bases, and 13 bases lay between the germline ends. This CDR3 has 15 amino acids. Germline V gene data show CDR1 as SGHVS and CDR2 as FNYEAQ. CDR3 sequence reads: CASSSSDLSSYEQYF. CDR3 nucleotides: TGTGCCAGCAGCTCCTCGGACCTGAGCTCCTACGAGCAGTACTTC. Full variable domain (outside the CDR3, taken from reference TRBV7-6 and TRBJ2-7): GAGVSQSPRYKVTKRGQDVALRCDPISGHVSLYWYRQALGQGPEFLTYFNYEAQQDKSGLPNDRFSAERPEGSISTLTIQRTEQRDSAMYRCASSSSDLSSYEQYFGPGTRLTVT.

The chain combines TRBV7-9 with TRBJ2-5, with D tentatively TRBD2 (6 bases). Deletions cut 5 bases from V and 1 base from J, with 14 bases between. Germline V lookup: CDR1 SEHNR, CDR2 FQNEAQ (reference sequence). The CDR3 spans 15 residues. CDR3 DNA: TGTGCCAGCAGCATACCCGGGAGTCTCCAAGAGACCCAGTACTTC. Protein sequence: CASSIPGSLQETQYF.